This T cell receptor (beta chain) was documented in a study of blood T cell repertoires in COVID-19. As handled by the study authors: The authors estimated nucleated cell counts from reference gene primer amplification. Profiled with immunoSEQ multiplex PCR; TCRdb holds only in-frame clones, not every one. The V and J calls and clone size were taken over from that table, and D and trimming were inferred from the DNA. The table shows some 76,000 clones, with about 81% occurring only once. V gave up 2 bases and J gave up 3 bases, with 7 bases separating them. CDR1 is KGHSH and CDR2 is LQKENI in the germline V gene. The CDR3 contains 13 residues. Only one count was recorded for this clone.

The V call is TRBV18, the J call TRBJ2-5; D gene ambiguous. Sequences were obtained from peripheral blood. The clonotype was recovered from a human donor in a cohort sampled during active COVID-19. The DNA of the CDR3 is TGTGCCAGCTCACCATCACAGAAAGAGACCCAGTACTTC. Protein: CASSPSQKETQYF.